This is a list of T cell receptor beta chains from one sample in a study of T cells after yellow fever vaccination. TCRdb recomputed calls from the 5' RACE reads with MiXCR, one row per CDR3 protein. The sample lists about 550,000 distinct CDR3 sequences, around 21% occurring once. The sequencing here drew on PBMCs, taken 15 days after the yellow fever booster vaccination. These receptors originate from a man younger than 45 who received the YFV17D yellow fever vaccine. The CDR3 runs from the conserved cysteine through the conserved F or W. The D gene is left open where the match is weak. Only part of the rows carry a size: once, few, many, or a class if the clone is expanded.

V,J,size,D,CDR3,DNA
TRBV18,TRBJ1-1,few,.,CASSPVRSLNTEAFF,TGTGCCAGCTCCCCGGTGAGGAGCTTGAACACTGAAGCTTTCTTT
TRBV3-1,TRBJ2-7,.,.,CASSQDQGVVYF,TGTGCCAGCAGCCAAGATCAGGGCGTAGTGTACTTC
TRBV29-1,TRBJ2-7,.,.,CWPTATDSKNHEQYF,TGCTGGCCCACAGCCACGGACAGCAAAAACCACGAGCAGTACTTC
TRBV5-1,TRBJ2-7,.,TRBD1,CASSLTPGQGNEQYF,TGCGCCAGCAGCTTGACCCCCGGACAGGGGAACGAGCAGTACTTC
TRBV7-9,TRBJ2-2,few,.,CASSLRLANTGELFF,TGTGCCAGCAGCTTAAGATTAGCGAACACCGGGGAGCTGTTTTTT
TRBV10-3,TRBJ1-1,few,TRBD1,CAIRETGNMNTEAFF,TGTGCCATCAGGGAGACAGGGAACATGAACACTGAAGCTTTCTTT
TRBV9,TRBJ2-3,.,TRBD2,CASSVASGSPDTQYF,TGTGCCAGCAGCGTGGCTAGCGGGAGCCCAGATACGCAGTATTTT
TRBV7-9,TRBJ1-1,.,.,CASSEYVGRATEAFF,TGTGCCAGCAGCGAATACGTTGGAAGGGCCACTGAAGCTTTCTTT
TRBV20-1,TRBJ2-1,.,TRBD2,CSASGGSYNEQFF,TGCAGCGCCAGCGGGGGGTCCTACAATGAGCAGTTCTTC
TRBV7-2,TRBJ2-3,.,TRBD2,CASSRLAGYADTQYF,TGTGCCAGCAGTCGTCTAGCGGGATACGCAGATACGCAGTATTTT
TRBV25-1,TRBJ2-2,.,TRBD1,CASSGDSTNTGELFF,TGTGCCAGCAGTGGGGACAGCACGAACACCGGGGAGCTGTTTTTT
TRBV29-1,TRBJ1-2,.,TRBD1,CSVEGQNYGYTF,TGCAGCGTTGAGGGACAGAACTATGGCTACACCTTC
TRBV2,TRBJ2-2,many,.,CASTYDTGELFF,TGTGCCAGCACATACGACACCGGGGAGCTGTTTTTT
TRBV7-2,TRBJ2-3,many,.,CASSLQTTDTQYF,TGTGCCAGCAGCTTGCAGACCACAGATACGCAGTATTTT
TRBV25-1,TRBJ2-5,.,.,CASSATKVEETQYF,TGTGCCAGCAGCGCCACAAAGGTAGAAGAGACCCAGTACTTC
TRBV10-3,TRBJ2-3,few,TRBD2,CAIRQILAGLDTQYF,TGTGCCATCAGGCAAATACTAGCGGGGCTAGATACGCAGTATTTT
TRBV28,TRBJ1-5,.,.,CASTPGQLNQPQHF,TGTGCCAGCACCCCCGGACAGCTGAATCAGCCCCAGCATTTT
TRBV29-1,TRBJ2-7,.,TRBD1,CSVIRQGPSYEQYF,TGCAGCGTCATTCGACAGGGGCCCTCCTACGAGCAGTACTTC
TRBV12-3/TRBV12-4,TRBJ1-6,once,TRBD1,CASSLGQETSPLHF,TGTGCCAGCAGCCTCGGACAGGAAACTTCACCCCTCCACTTT
TRBV4-3,TRBJ2-2,few,TRBD2,CASSQDPLAGTDTGELFF,TGCGCCAGCAGCCAAGACCCTCTAGCGGGAACCGACACCGGGGAGCTGTTTTTT
TRBV3-1,TRBJ2-3,.,.,CASSQVGRDTQYF,TGTGCCAGCAGCCAAGTCGGTCGGGATACGCAGTATTTT
TRBV14,TRBJ2-3,.,.,CASSRGRTSTDTQYF,TGTGCCAGCAGCCGAGGTCGGACGAGCACAGATACGCAGTATTTT
TRBV6-1,TRBJ1-5,.,.,CASREQLQGPQHF,TGTGCCAGCAGGGAACAGCTCCAAGGGCCCCAGCATTTT
TRBV5-1,TRBJ1-4,.,.,CASSLRASPEKLFF,TGCGCCAGCAGCTTGAGGGCCAGCCCTGAAAAACTGTTTTTT